A selection of T cell receptor beta chains follows, all from one sample in a study of blood T cell repertoires in COVID-19. Assay used: immunoSEQ multiplex PCR; TCRdb lists only in-frame clones, some missing. The repertoire consists of approximately 85,000 clones, with about nine tenths occurring once and the leading ten covering about 25%. The sequencing sample was made of peripheral blood. The origin of the receptors is a man aged 45-65 years with active or convalescent COVID-19. Both conserved end residues are part of each CDR3. A D gene is named only where the DNA matches it firmly. Size values are once, few and many counts, or a class for expanded clones, and some rows have none.

v_gene: TRBV19
j_gene: TRBJ2-1
d_gene: NA
len: 16
abundance: NA
CDR3nt: TGTGCCAGTAGTAGTAGCGGCTGGGAACCCTACAATGAGCAGTTCTTC
CDR3aa: CASSSSGWEPYNEQFF

v_gene: TRBV24-1
j_gene: TRBJ2-3
d_gene: TRBD2
len: 16
abundance: NA
CDR3nt: TGTGCCACCAGTAAAAGAGGACTAGCGGGAGCAGATACGCAGTATTTT
CDR3aa: CATSKRGLAGADTQYF

v_gene: TRBV24-1
j_gene: TRBJ2-4
d_gene: NA
len: 15
abundance: NA
CDR3nt: TGTGCCACCAGTGAGCACGGAGGGACGGGCGCCATTCAGTACTTC
CDR3aa: CATSEHGGTGAIQYF

v_gene: TRBV24-1
j_gene: TRBJ1-6
d_gene: TRBD1
len: 17
abundance: NA
CDR3nt: TGTGCCACCAGCAAAAGCAGGGGGTACCACATTAATTCACCCCTCCACTTT
CDR3aa: CATSKSRGYHINSPLHF

v_gene: TRBV3-1/TRBV3-2
j_gene: TRBJ1-4
d_gene: NA
len: 15
abundance: few
CDR3nt: TGTGCCAGCAGCACCCGGGCAGGGCTAACGGAAAAACTGTTTTTT
CDR3aa: CASSTRAGLTEKLFF

v_gene: TRBV14
j_gene: TRBJ2-2
d_gene: TRBD2
len: 17
abundance: NA
CDR3nt: TGTGCCAGCAGCCGGCGACTAGCGGGGATAAACACCGGGGAGCTGTTTTTT
CDR3aa: CASSRRLAGINTGELFF

v_gene: TRBV27
j_gene: TRBJ2-7
d_gene: NA
len: 13
abundance: few
CDR3nt: TGTGCCAGCAGTTTATTAGGGGGCTACGAGCAGTACTTC
CDR3aa: CASSLLGGYEQYF

v_gene: TRBV5-1
j_gene: TRBJ1-3
d_gene: NA
len: 15
abundance: NA
CDR3nt: TGCGCCAGCAGCCCCGGGGGTCAGACGAAAAACACCATATATTTT
CDR3aa: CASSPGGQTKNTIYF

v_gene: TRBV19
j_gene: TRBJ2-5
d_gene: NA
len: 13
abundance: NA
CDR3nt: TGTGCCAGTAGCCCGCGGGGGCTAGAGACCCAGTACTTC
CDR3aa: CASSPRGLETQYF

v_gene: TRBV4-1
j_gene: TRBJ2-6
d_gene: TRBD2
len: 18
abundance: NA
CDR3nt: TGCGCCAGCAGCCCCCGGACTAGCGGGAGTCCCGGGGCCAACGTCCTGACTTTC
CDR3aa: CASSPRTSGSPGANVLTF

v_gene: TRBV6-2/TRBV6-3
j_gene: TRBJ2-5
d_gene: TRBD1
len: 14
abundance: NA
CDR3nt: TGTGCCAGCAGCCGCGACAGGGGGCAAGAGACCCAGTACTTC
CDR3aa: CASSRDRGQETQYF

v_gene: TRBV27
j_gene: TRBJ2-2
d_gene: TRBD1
len: 13
abundance: NA
CDR3nt: TGTGCCAGCAGTAGACAGGGACCCGGGGAGCTGTTTTTT
CDR3aa: CASSRQGPGELFF

v_gene: TRBV10-1
j_gene: TRBJ1-2
d_gene: NA
len: 17
abundance: NA
CDR3nt: TGCGCCAGCAGTGGGACTCATGGAGGCTTGGGAGACTATGGCTACACCTTC
CDR3aa: CASSGTHGGLGDYGYTF

v_gene: TRBV2
j_gene: TRBJ2-1
d_gene: NA
len: 14
abundance: NA
CDR3nt: TGTGCCAGCAGTGAATGGACAACCTACAATGAGCAGTTCTTC
CDR3aa: CASSEWTTYNEQFF

v_gene: TRBV7-9
j_gene: TRBJ1-5
d_gene: TRBD1
len: 16
abundance: few
CDR3nt: TGTGCCAGCAGCGCGGGACAGGGGAGTAGCAATCAGCCCCAGCATTTT
CDR3aa: CASSAGQGSSNQPQHF

v_gene: TRBV5-4
j_gene: TRBJ2-5
d_gene: TRBD1
len: 14
abundance: NA
CDR3nt: TGTGCCAGCAGCATTCGGACAGGGGGCGCTTCCCAGTACTTC
CDR3aa: CASSIRTGGASQYF

v_gene: TRBV29-1
j_gene: TRBJ1-6
d_gene: TRBD1
len: 14
abundance: NA
CDR3nt: TGCAGCGTTGGGACAGGAGGCCCGAATTCACCCCTCCACTTT
CDR3aa: CSVGTGGPNSPLHF

v_gene: TRBV6-2/TRBV6-3
j_gene: TRBJ1-5
d_gene: TRBD1
len: 16
abundance: once
CDR3nt: TGTGCCAGCAGTCACAGGGGAGGTCCTAGCAATCAGCCCCAGCATTTT
CDR3aa: CASSHRGGPSNQPQHF

v_gene: TRBV12-3/TRBV12-4
j_gene: TRBJ2-4
d_gene: NA
len: 13
abundance: NA
CDR3nt: TGTGCCAGCAGTATAAGTGCCAGGGGCATTCAGTACTTC
CDR3aa: CASSISARGIQYF

v_gene: TRBV4-3
j_gene: TRBJ2-7
d_gene: TRBD2
len: 16
abundance: NA
CDR3nt: TGCGCCAGCAGCCGCGCGGGGGGGGTCGGTTCCTACGAGCAGTACTTC
CDR3aa: CASSRAGGVGSYEQYF

v_gene: TRBV3-1/TRBV3-2
j_gene: TRBJ2-5
d_gene: NA
len: 17
abundance: NA
CDR3nt: TGTGCCAGCAGCCAAGATTTGCACTGGTCATCAATCGAGACCCAGTACTTC
CDR3aa: CASSQDLHWSSIETQYF

v_gene: TRBV28
j_gene: TRBJ2-2
d_gene: TRBD1
len: 16
abundance: few
CDR3nt: TGTGCCAGCAGTAAACTCGGGACAGCGAACACCGGGGAGCTGTTTTTT
CDR3aa: CASSKLGTANTGELFF

v_gene: TRBV6-6
j_gene: TRBJ2-5
d_gene: NA
len: 16
abundance: once
CDR3nt: TGTGCCAGCAGTTACTCGAAGGAGAACCTCCAAGAGACCCAGTACTTC
CDR3aa: CASSYSKENLQETQYF

v_gene: TRBV12-1
j_gene: TRBJ2-3
d_gene: NA
len: 16
abundance: NA
CDR3nt: TGTGCCAGCAGCGACGGACTAGCGGGGGCCACAGATACGCAGTATTTT
CDR3aa: CASSDGLAGATDTQYF

v_gene: TRBV3-1/TRBV3-2
j_gene: TRBJ1-5
d_gene: NA
len: 15
abundance: NA
CDR3nt: TGTGCCAGCAGCCAAGACGCGGGGGGAGGACAGCCCCAGCATTTT
CDR3aa: CASSQDAGGGQPQHF

v_gene: TRBV6-5
j_gene: TRBJ1-6
d_gene: NA
len: 14
abundance: once
CDR3nt: TGTGCCAGCAGTCCCCACAGGGATAATTCACCCCTCCACTTT
CDR3aa: CASSPHRDNSPLHF

v_gene: TRBV6-5
j_gene: TRBJ2-7
d_gene: TRBD2
len: 15
abundance: NA
CDR3nt: TGTGCCAGCATCCGATCGACGGGGGGGCTCTACGAGCAGTACTTC
CDR3aa: CASIRSTGGLYEQYF

v_gene: TRBV5-6
j_gene: TRBJ2-3
d_gene: TRBD2
len: 16
abundance: NA
CDR3nt: TGTGCCAGCAGCTTGGTCACGGGGGGTTACACAGATACGCAGTATTTT
CDR3aa: CASSLVTGGYTDTQYF

v_gene: TRBV6-1
j_gene: TRBJ2-3
d_gene: NA
len: 15
abundance: NA
CDR3nt: TGTGCCAGCAGTGTAGCTTTCACAGGCACAGATACGCAGTATTTT
CDR3aa: CASSVAFTGTDTQYF

v_gene: TRBV5-1
j_gene: TRBJ2-5
d_gene: NA
len: 14
abundance: NA
CDR3nt: TGCGCCAGCAGTTTGACAGGCTACCAAGAGACCCAGTACTTC
CDR3aa: CASSLTGYQETQYF

v_gene: TRBV2
j_gene: TRBJ2-2
d_gene: TRBD1
len: 17
abundance: NA
CDR3nt: TGTGCCAGCAGAAGCCTGACAGGAGCCAGGGGGACCGGGGAGCTGTTTTTT
CDR3aa: CASRSLTGARGTGELFF

v_gene: TRBV6-1
j_gene: TRBJ2-7
d_gene: NA
len: 16
abundance: NA
CDR3nt: TGTGCCAGCAGTGAAGACGCCCTGGAGGGGGCGCGCGAGCAGTACTTC
CDR3aa: CASSEDALEGAREQYF

v_gene: TRBV7-8
j_gene: TRBJ2-1
d_gene: NA
len: 12
abundance: NA
CDR3nt: TGTGCCAGCAGCTTATACGGGAATGAGCAGTTCTTC
CDR3aa: CASSLYGNEQFF

v_gene: TRBV9
j_gene: TRBJ2-6
d_gene: NA
len: 16
abundance: NA
CDR3nt: TGTGCCAGCGGAATTAGCGGCAGCTCTGGGGCCAACGTCCTGACTTTC
CDR3aa: CASGISGSSGANVLTF

v_gene: TRBV10-2
j_gene: TRBJ2-3
d_gene: NA
len: 15
abundance: NA
CDR3nt: TGCGCCAGCATGCCGGGACACAGAAACACAGATACGCAGTATTTT
CDR3aa: CASMPGHRNTDTQYF

v_gene: TRBV11-3
j_gene: TRBJ2-7
d_gene: TRBD2
len: 12
abundance: NA
CDR3nt: TGTGCCAGCAGCCCACCGGGGGGGGAGTTATACTTC
CDR3aa: CASSPPGGELYF

v_gene: TRBV12-3/TRBV12-4
j_gene: TRBJ1-4
d_gene: NA
len: 13
abundance: NA
CDR3nt: TGTGCCAGCAGTCGACAGTCTAATGAAAAACTGTTTTTT
CDR3aa: CASSRQSNEKLFF

v_gene: TRBV3-1/TRBV3-2
j_gene: TRBJ2-6
d_gene: NA
len: 16
abundance: NA
CDR3nt: TGTGCCAGCAGCCAACGGGTTGTGGCTGGGGCCAACGTCCTGACTTTC
CDR3aa: CASSQRVVAGANVLTF

v_gene: TRBV2
j_gene: TRBJ2-7
d_gene: NA
len: 13
abundance: once
CDR3nt: TGTGCCAGCAGCGCGGACTCTGCCTACGAGCAGTACTTC
CDR3aa: CASSADSAYEQYF

v_gene: TRBV7-2
j_gene: TRBJ2-7
d_gene: TRBD1
len: 15
abundance: NA
CDR3nt: TGTGCCAGCAGCTTAGAGGGGACAGGAACCTACGAGCAGTACTTC
CDR3aa: CASSLEGTGTYEQYF

v_gene: TRBV3-1/TRBV3-2
j_gene: TRBJ2-2
d_gene: NA
len: 15
abundance: NA
CDR3nt: TGTGCCAGCAGCCAATCAGGAACGAACACCGGGGAGCTGTTTTTT
CDR3aa: CASSQSGTNTGELFF

v_gene: TRBV11-2
j_gene: TRBJ1-1
d_gene: NA
len: 12
abundance: NA
CDR3nt: TGTGCCAGCAGCTTCTGGGGGGGTGAAGCTTTCTTT
CDR3aa: CASSFWGGEAFF

v_gene: TRBV19
j_gene: TRBJ1-3
d_gene: NA
len: 14
abundance: NA
CDR3nt: TGTGCCAGTACCTACCGCCGCTCTGGAAACACCATATATTTT
CDR3aa: CASTYRRSGNTIYF

v_gene: TRBV19
j_gene: TRBJ2-1
d_gene: TRBD2
len: 15
abundance: NA
CDR3nt: TGTGCCAGTAGTGTCATAGCGGGGGATTACAATGAGCAGTTCTTC
CDR3aa: CASSVIAGDYNEQFF

v_gene: TRBV4-1
j_gene: TRBJ2-3
d_gene: TRBD2
len: 17
abundance: NA
CDR3nt: TGCGCCAGCAGCCAAGCGGCGGGAGGAGTTAGCTCATCTACGCAGTATTTT
CDR3aa: CASSQAAGGVSSSTQYF

v_gene: TRBV7-8
j_gene: TRBJ2-3
d_gene: TRBD2
len: 19
abundance: NA
CDR3nt: TGTGCCAGCAGCGCAAAACTAGCGGGAGGGCCCTCAGGCACAGATACGCAGTATTTT
CDR3aa: CASSAKLAGGPSGTDTQYF

v_gene: TRBV29-1
j_gene: TRBJ2-5
d_gene: NA
len: 13
abundance: few
CDR3nt: TGCAGCGGAACTAAACAGGGCGAAGAGACCCAGTACTTC
CDR3aa: CSGTKQGEETQYF

v_gene: TRBV6-2/TRBV6-3
j_gene: TRBJ2-3
d_gene: TRBD2
len: 14
abundance: NA
CDR3nt: TGTGCCAGCAGTTATACGCCCTTAGCGGGAATGCAGTATTTT
CDR3aa: CASSYTPLAGMQYF

v_gene: TRBV6-4
j_gene: TRBJ1-5
d_gene: NA
len: 13
abundance: NA
CDR3nt: TGTGCCAGCGTCTTGTACTCAAATCAGCCCCAGCATTTT
CDR3aa: CASVLYSNQPQHF

v_gene: TRBV24-1
j_gene: TRBJ2-1
d_gene: NA
len: 14
abundance: NA
CDR3nt: TGTGCCACCAGTGATTTTCCAGGGGGGAATGAGCAGTTCTTC
CDR3aa: CATSDFPGGNEQFF

v_gene: TRBV14
j_gene: TRBJ2-5
d_gene: TRBD2
len: 17
abundance: NA
CDR3nt: TGTGCCAGCAGCCACCTACTAGCGGGGCAATTTCAAGAGACCCAGTACTTC
CDR3aa: CASSHLLAGQFQETQYF

v_gene: TRBV18
j_gene: TRBJ1-5
d_gene: TRBD1
len: 15
abundance: NA
CDR3nt: TGTGCCAGCTCACCACAAGGACAGGCCAATCAGCCCCAGCATTTT
CDR3aa: CASSPQGQANQPQHF

v_gene: TRBV4-3
j_gene: TRBJ1-4
d_gene: TRBD1
len: 16
abundance: NA
CDR3nt: TGCGCCAGCAGCCAAGATTGGGGACAGGGAAAAGAAAAACTGTTTTTT
CDR3aa: CASSQDWGQGKEKLFF

v_gene: TRBV9
j_gene: TRBJ1-3
d_gene: TRBD1
len: 17
abundance: NA
CDR3nt: TGTGCCAGCAGCACACGGGACAGGGGCATCTCTGGAAACACCATATATTTT
CDR3aa: CASSTRDRGISGNTIYF